Detailed here is one T cell receptor (beta chain). This sample is drawn from a study of blood T cell repertoires in COVID-19. V lost 5 bases and J 0 bases, leaving 11 bases between the germline ends. Germline CDR1 and CDR2: SGHTA and FQGTGA. This CDR3 region has 15 residues. Patients of the Seattle cohort, enrolled during active infection, were followed longitudinally. TCRdb keeps only in-frame clones here, not all; method: immunoSEQ multiplex PCR. The table shows 250,000 to 300,000 clones, with roughly 90% occurring only once. Specimen: peripheral blood. The sequence was obtained from a woman aged 25-40 years with COVID-19, enrolled during active disease. The chain joins TRBV7-3 to TRBJ2-1, with D possibly being TRBD2 (5 bases). The CDR3: CASSLSASSYNEQFF. The CDR3, as DNA: TGTGCCAGCAGCCTTAGCGCTAGCTCCTACAATGAGCAGTTCTTC. The full variable domain, its missing parts supplied by reference TRBV7-3 and TRBJ2-1, is GAGVSQTPSNKVTEKGKYVELRCDPISGHTALYWYRQSLGQGPEFLIYFQGTGAADDSGLPNDRFFAVRPEGSVSTLKIQRTERGDSAVYLCASSLSASSYNEQFFGPGTRLTVL.